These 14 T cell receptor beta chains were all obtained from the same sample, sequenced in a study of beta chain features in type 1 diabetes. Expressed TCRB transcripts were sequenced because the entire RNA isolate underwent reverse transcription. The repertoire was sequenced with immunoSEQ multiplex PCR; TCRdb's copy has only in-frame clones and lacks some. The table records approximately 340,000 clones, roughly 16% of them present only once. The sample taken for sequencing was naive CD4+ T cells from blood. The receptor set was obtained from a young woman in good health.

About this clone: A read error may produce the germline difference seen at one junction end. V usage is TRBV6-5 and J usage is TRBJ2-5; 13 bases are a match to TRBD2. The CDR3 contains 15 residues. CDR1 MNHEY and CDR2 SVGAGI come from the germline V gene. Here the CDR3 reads CAISGTSGNQETQYF. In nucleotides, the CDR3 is TGTGCCATCAGTGGGACTAGCGGGAACCAAGAGACCCAGTACTTC.

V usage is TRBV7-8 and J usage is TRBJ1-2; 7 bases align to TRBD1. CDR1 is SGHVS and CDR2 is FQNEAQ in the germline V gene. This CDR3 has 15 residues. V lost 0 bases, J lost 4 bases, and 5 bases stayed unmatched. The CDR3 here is CASSLATGETYGYTF. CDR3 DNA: TGTGCCAGCAGCTTAGCTACAGGGGAAACCTATGGCTACACCTTC.

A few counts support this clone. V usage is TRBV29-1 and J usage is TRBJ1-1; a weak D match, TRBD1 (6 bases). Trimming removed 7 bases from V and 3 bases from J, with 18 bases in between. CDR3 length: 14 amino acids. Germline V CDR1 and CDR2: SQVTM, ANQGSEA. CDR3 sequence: CSGEGVRSDTEAFF. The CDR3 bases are TGCAGCGGAGAGGGGGTTCGATCGGACACTGAAGCTTTCTTT.

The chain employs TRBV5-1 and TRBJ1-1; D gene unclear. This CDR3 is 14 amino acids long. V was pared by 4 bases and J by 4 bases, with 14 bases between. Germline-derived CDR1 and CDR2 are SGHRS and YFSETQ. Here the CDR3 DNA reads TGCGCCAGCAGCATTCGAACCCCGGGCACTGAAGCTTTCTTT. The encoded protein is CASSIRTPGTEAFF.

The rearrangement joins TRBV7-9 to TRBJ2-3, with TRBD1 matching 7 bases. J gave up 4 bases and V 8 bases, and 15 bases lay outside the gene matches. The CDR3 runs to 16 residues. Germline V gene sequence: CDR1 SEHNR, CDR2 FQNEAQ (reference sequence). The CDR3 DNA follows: TGTGCCAGCTCACAAGGGGGCAGGGGCGAGGCAGATACGCAGTATTTT. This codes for CASSQGGRGEADTQYF.

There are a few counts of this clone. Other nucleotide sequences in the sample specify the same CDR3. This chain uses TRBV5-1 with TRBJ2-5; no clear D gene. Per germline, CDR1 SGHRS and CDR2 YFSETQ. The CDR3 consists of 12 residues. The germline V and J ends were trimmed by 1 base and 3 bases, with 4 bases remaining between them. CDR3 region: CASSLPEETQYF. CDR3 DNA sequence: TGCGCCAGCAGCTTGCCCGAAGAGACCCAGTACTTC. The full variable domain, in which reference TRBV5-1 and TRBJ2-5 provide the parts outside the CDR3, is KAGVTQTPRYLIKTRGQQVTLSCSPISGHRSVSWYQQTPGQGLQFLFEYFSETQRNKGNFPGRFSGRQFSNSRSEMNVSTLELGDSALYLCASSLPEETQYFGPGTRLLVL.

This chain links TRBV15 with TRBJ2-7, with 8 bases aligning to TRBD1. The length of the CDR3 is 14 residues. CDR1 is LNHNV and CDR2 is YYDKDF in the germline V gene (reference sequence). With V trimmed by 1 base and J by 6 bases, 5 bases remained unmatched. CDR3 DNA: TGTGCCACCAGCAGAGGGACAGGGAGTACCGAGCAGTACTTC. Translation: CATSRGTGSTEQYF. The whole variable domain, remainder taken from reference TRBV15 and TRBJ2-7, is DAMVIQNPRYQVTQFGKPVTLSCSQTLNHNVMYWYQQKSSQAPKLLFHYYDKDFNNEADTPDNFQSRRPNTSFCFLDIRSPGLGDTAMYLCATSRGTGSTEQYFGPGTRLTVT.

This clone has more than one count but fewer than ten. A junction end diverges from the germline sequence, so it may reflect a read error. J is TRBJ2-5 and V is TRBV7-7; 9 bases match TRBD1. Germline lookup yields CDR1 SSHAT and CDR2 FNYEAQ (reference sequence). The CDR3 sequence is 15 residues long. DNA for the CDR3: TGTGCTAGCAGCTTGGGGACAGGGAGAGGGGAGACCCAGTACTTC. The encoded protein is CASSLGTGRGETQYF.

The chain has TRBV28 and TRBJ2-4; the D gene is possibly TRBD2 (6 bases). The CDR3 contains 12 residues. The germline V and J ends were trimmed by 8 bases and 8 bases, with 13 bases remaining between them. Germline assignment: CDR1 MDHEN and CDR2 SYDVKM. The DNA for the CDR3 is TGTGCCAGCCGGAGGTCGGGAGACATTCAGTACTTC. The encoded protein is CASRRSGDIQYF.

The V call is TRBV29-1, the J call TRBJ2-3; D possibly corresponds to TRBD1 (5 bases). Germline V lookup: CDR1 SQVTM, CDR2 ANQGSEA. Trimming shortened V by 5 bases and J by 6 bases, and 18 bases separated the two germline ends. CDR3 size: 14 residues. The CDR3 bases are TGCAGCGTTAGGGAAGGGGTGCAGTCGGATACGCAGTATTTT. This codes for CSVREGVQSDTQYF.

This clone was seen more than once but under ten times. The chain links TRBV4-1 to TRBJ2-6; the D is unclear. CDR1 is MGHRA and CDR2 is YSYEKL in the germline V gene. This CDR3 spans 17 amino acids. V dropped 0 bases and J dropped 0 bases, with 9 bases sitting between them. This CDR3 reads CASSQEAGSSGANVLTF. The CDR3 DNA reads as TGCGCCAGCAGCCAAGAGGCAGGTAGCTCTGGGGCCAACGTCCTGACTTTC.

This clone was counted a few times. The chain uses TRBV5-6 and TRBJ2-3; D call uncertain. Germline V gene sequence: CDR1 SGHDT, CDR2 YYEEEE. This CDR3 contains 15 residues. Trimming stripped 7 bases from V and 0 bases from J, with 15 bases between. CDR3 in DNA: TGTGCCAGCCCCACTATCTCCACTAGCACAGATACGCAGTATTTT. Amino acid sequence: CASPTISTSTDTQYF.

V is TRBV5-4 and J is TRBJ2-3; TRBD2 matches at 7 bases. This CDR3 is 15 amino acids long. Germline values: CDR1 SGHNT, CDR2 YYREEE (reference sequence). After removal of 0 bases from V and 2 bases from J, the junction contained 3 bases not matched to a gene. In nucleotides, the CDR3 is TGTGCCAGCAGCTTGGGGGGGGGTGACACAGATACGCAGTATTTT. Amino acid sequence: CASSLGGGDTDTQYF.

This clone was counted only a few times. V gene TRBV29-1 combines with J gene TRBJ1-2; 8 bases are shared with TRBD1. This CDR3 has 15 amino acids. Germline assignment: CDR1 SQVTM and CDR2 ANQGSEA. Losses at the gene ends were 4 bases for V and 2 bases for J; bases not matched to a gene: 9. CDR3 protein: CSVGDRGLQNYGYTF. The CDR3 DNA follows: TGCAGCGTTGGAGACAGGGGTCTCCAAAACTATGGCTACACCTTC.